These 30 T cell receptor beta chains share one sample of origin, sequenced in a study of blood T cell repertoires in COVID-19. Repertoires were generated with immunoSEQ multiplex PCR, while TCRdb's copy carries only in-frame clones and drops some. The data contain about 84,000 clones, around 82% of them seen just once; the ten biggest clones take up around two fifths. Sequencing used peripheral blood. The source is an elderly man with active or convalescent COVID-19.

The rearrangement uses TRBV29-1 and TRBJ2-3; TRBD1 is a possible D gene (5 bases). Trimming stripped 2 bases from V and 4 bases from J, with 13 bases between. Germline CDR1 is SQVTM and CDR2 is ANQGSEA. The CDR3 contains 14 residues. The CDR3 DNA sequence: TGCAGCGTTGAATGGCAGGGCATCCCAGATACGCAGTATTTT. Amino acids: CSVEWQGIPDTQYF.

This clone was detected only once. This chain joins TRBV10-1 and TRBJ1-5; D is possibly TRBD1 (5 bases). The V end was cut by 0 bases, the J end by 3 bases, with 12 bases between. The CDR3 is 16 amino acids. In germline, CDR1 is WNHNN, CDR2 SYGVQD (reference sequence). The CDR3 protein is CASSESWGLVNQPQHF. The CDR3, as DNA: TGCGCCAGCAGTGAGTCCTGGGGCTTGGTCAATCAGCCCCAGCATTTT.

The chain carries TRBV19 and TRBJ1-5, with 8 bases matching TRBD1. This CDR3 has 16 amino acids. With V trimmed by 3 bases and J by 1 base, 5 bases remained unmatched. The germline CDR1 and CDR2 sequences are LNHDA and SQIVND (reference sequence). The CDR3 is CASSMVGQGSNQPQHF. CDR3 coding DNA: TGTGCCAGTAGTATGGTCGGACAGGGAAGCAATCAGCCCCAGCATTTT. The full variable domain, in which reference TRBV19 and TRBJ1-5 provide the parts outside the CDR3, is DGGITQSPKYLFRKEGQNVTLSCEQNLNHDAMYWYRQDPGQGLRLIYYSQIVNDFQKGDIAEGYSVSREKKESFPLTVTSAQKNPTAFYLCASSMVGQGSNQPQHFGDGTRLSIL.

The genes are TRBV7-9 and TRBJ1-1; possible D gene TRBD1, 6 bases. With 0 bases removed from V and 10 bases from J, the gap between germline ends came to 15 bases. CDR3 length equals 14 residues. Germline CDR1 reads SEHNR; CDR2 reads FQNEAQ (reference sequence). CDR3 amino acids: CASSLAGDTSRAFF. CDR3 bases: TGTGCCAGCAGCTTAGCGGGGGACACCTCTAGAGCTTTCTTT. The variable domain in full, completed from reference TRBV7-9 and TRBJ1-1, reads DTGVSQNPRHKITKRGQNVTFRCDPISEHNRLYWYRQTLGQGPEFLTYFQNEAQLEKSRLLSDRFSAERPKGSFSTLEIQRTEQGDSAMYLCASSLAGDTSRAFFGQGTRLTVV.

V and J are TRBV7-8 and TRBJ2-1; TRBD1 aligns across 11 bases. The CDR3 is 16 amino acids. V lost 4 bases to trimming and J lost 2 bases; unmatched junction nucleotides: 4. CDR1 and CDR2 (germline): SGHVS, FQNEAQ. The CDR3 sequence: CASSSWDRGAYNEQFF. Written as DNA, the CDR3 is TGTGCCAGCAGCTCGTGGGACAGGGGGGCCTACAATGAGCAGTTCTTC.

CDR3 residues: CSASHGGQGNQPQHF. CDR3 nucleotide sequence: TGCAGTGCTAGTCATGGGGGCCAGGGGAATCAGCCCCAGCATTTT. The chain recombines TRBV20-1 with TRBJ1-5; D is perhaps TRBD1 (6 bases). Trimming took 3 bases from V and 4 from J, leaving 16 bases between them. This CDR3 region has 15 residues. The germline gives CDR1 DFQATT, CDR2 SNEGSKA (reference sequence).

This sequence joins TRBV28 and TRBJ1-5; TRBD1 might be the D (6 bases). The CDR3 has 16 residues. Germline lookup yields CDR1 MDHEN and CDR2 SYDVKM. V lost 7 bases to trimming and J lost 3 bases, with 19 bases between them. CDR3: CASTLPSDRYNQPQHF. DNA of the CDR3: TGTGCCAGCACATTACCATCGGACAGATACAATCAGCCCCAGCATTTT.

The rearrangement joins TRBV2 to TRBJ1-4; D might be TRBD1 (5 bases). Germline loops: CDR1 SNHLY, CDR2 FYNNEI. This CDR3 spans 14 amino acids. V lost 6 bases and J 0 bases, leaving 8 bases between the germline ends. As DNA, the CDR3 is TGTGCCAGCAGCGTACAGGCAACTAATGAAAAACTGTTTTTT. Amino acid sequence: CASSVQATNEKLFF. The complete variable domain, with remaining parts taken from reference TRBV2 and TRBJ1-4, reads EPEVTQTPSHQVTQMGQEVILRCVPISNHLYFYWYRQILGQKVEFLVSFYNNEISEKSEIFDDQFSVERPDGSNFTLKIRSTKLEDSAMYFCASSVQATNEKLFFGSGTQLSVL.

This chain links TRBV27 with TRBJ2-1; the D gene is possibly TRBD2 (5 bases). This CDR3 contains 15 residues. The ends were cut back, 4 bases at V and 7 bases at J, with 17 bases in the middle. Germline CDR1 reads MNHEY; CDR2 reads SMNVEV (reference sequence). The CDR3 loop reads CASSSGGGVINEQFF. DNA for the CDR3: TGTGCCAGCAGTTCCGGAGGAGGAGTTATTAATGAGCAGTTCTTC.

The chain recombines TRBV4-3 with TRBJ1-2, with 9 bases that match TRBD1. V gave up 0 bases and J gave up 8 bases; unmatched junction bases: 19. This CDR3 is 19 amino acids long. Germline CDR1 is LGHNA and CDR2 is YSLEER. The CDR3 DNA reads TGCGCCAGCAGCCAAGAGGTCCCGGGACAGGGAGTTATGATACGAGGCTACACCTTC. As protein: CASSQEVPGQGVMIRGYTF.

The chain links TRBV14 to TRBJ2-1, with 9 bases fitting TRBD1. J lost 4 bases, V lost 3 bases, and 10 bases had no gene match. Germline CDR1 reads SGHDN; CDR2 reads FVKESK. This CDR3 contains 17 residues. The CDR3: CASSHPGTGTLYNEQFF. The CDR3 nucleotides read TGTGCCAGCAGCCATCCCGGGACAGGGACCCTTTACAATGAGCAGTTCTTC.

The chain recombines TRBV7-7 with TRBJ2-3, with 7 bases lining up with TRBD1. From germline, CDR1 is SSHAT and CDR2 FNYEAQ (reference sequence). The CDR3 has 15 residues. Trimming removed 4 bases from V and 3 bases from J; junction bases left unmatched: 7. The CDR3 spells CASSSGDSITDTQYF. CDR3 nucleotides: TGTGCCAGCAGCTCTGGGGACAGCATTACAGATACGCAGTATTTT. Drawing the rest from reference TRBV7-7 and TRBJ2-3, the complete variable domain is GAGVSQSPRYKVTKRGQDVTLRCDPISSHATLYWYQQALGQGPEFLTYFNYEAQPDKSGLPSDRFSAERPEGSISTLTIQRTEQRDSAMYRCASSSGDSITDTQYFGPGTRLTVL.

The chain is built from TRBV5-1 and TRBJ1-5; D is unclear. V lost 4 bases, J lost 7 bases, and 18 bases lay in between. There are 15 residues in the CDR3. CDR1 is SGHRS, CDR2 YFSETQ, per germline. CDR3 nucleotides: TGCGCCAGCAGCCCCCTGGGAGGGTTAGAACAGCCCCAGCATTTT. Residues: CASSPLGGLEQPQHF.

This sequence joins TRBV11-2 and TRBJ2-7; tentative D call: TRBD2 (6 bases). CDR1 SGHAT and CDR2 FQNNGV come from the germline V gene. V shed 1 base and J shed 1 base, with 14 bases lying between them. The CDR3 spans 16 residues. CDR3 nucleotide sequence: TGTGCCAGCAGCTTAGTCCTGGGTGGGGGGTCCTACGAGCAGTACTTC. Its protein is CASSLVLGGGSYEQYF.

V and J are TRBV7-6 and TRBJ1-1; D remains unclear. CDR1 SGHVS and CDR2 FNYEAQ come from the germline V gene. The CDR3 length is 15 residues. Trimming pared 5 bases from V and 0 bases from J, leaving 13 bases between. This CDR3 is CASSELVAMNTEAFF. CDR3 nucleotides: TGTGCCAGCAGCGAACTTGTAGCCATGAACACTGAAGCTTTCTTT.

This clone was observed a single time. The genes are TRBV10-3 and TRBJ1-1, with D perhaps matching TRBD1 (6 bases). V was trimmed by 9 bases and J by 4 bases, leaving 12 bases between them. CDR3 length equals 12 residues. CDR1 is ENHRY, CDR2 SYGVKD, per germline. CDR3 sequence reads: CAIAGAATEAFF. Written as DNA, the CDR3 is TGTGCCATTGCAGGGGCGGCCACTGAAGCTTTCTTT.

The chain joins TRBV6-6 to TRBJ1-5; 10 bases are shared with TRBD1. CDR3 length equals 15 residues. Germline loops: CDR1 MNHNY, CDR2 SVGAGI (reference sequence). The ends lost 4 bases at V and 6 bases at J; junction bases unmatched: 6. Here the CDR3 reads CASSSMDRGSQPQHF. The CDR3 bases are TGTGCCAGCAGTTCCATGGACAGGGGGAGTCAGCCCCAGCATTTT.

This chain uses TRBV6-5 with TRBJ2-7, with a weak D call TRBD2 (6 bases). The germline V gene encodes CDR1 MNHEY and CDR2 SVGAGI. Deletions cut 4 bases from V and 0 bases from J, with 7 bases between. The CDR3 consists of 13 residues. The CDR3 loop is CASSLEGSYEQYF. In DNA, the CDR3 is TGTGCCAGCAGTTTGGAGGGCTCCTACGAGCAGTACTTC.

The V call is TRBV7-2, the J call TRBJ2-3; weak D call: TRBD2 (5 bases). The germline V gene encodes CDR1 SGHTA and CDR2 FQGNSA. The V gene lost 0 bases and the J gene lost 1 base, with 8 bases spanning the gap. CDR3 length: 15 residues. The CDR3 reads CASSLALARTDTQYF. CDR3 nucleotides: TGTGCCAGCAGCTTAGCCTTAGCGCGCACAGATACGCAGTATTTT.

On this clone itself: This specimen includes other DNA sequences encoding the same CDR3. The chain joins TRBV7-9 to TRBJ1-5; D is unresolved. V was shortened by 6 bases and J by 9 bases, with 21 bases between the two germline ends. There are 15 residues in the CDR3. Germline CDR1 and CDR2: SEHNR and FQNEAQ (reference sequence). The CDR3 reads CASSQDAGLYRPQHF. The CDR3 bases are TGTGCCAGCAGTCAGGACGCGGGCTTGTATAGGCCCCAGCATTTT.

The rearrangement uses TRBV5-4 and TRBJ2-7, with 7 nucleotides matching TRBD2. Germline CDR1 reads SGHNT; CDR2 reads YYREEE (reference sequence). This CDR3 has 16 amino acids. V was clipped by 2 bases and J by 4 bases; unmatched bases: 12. CDR3 loop: CASSFGAGVSTYEQYF. The CDR3 region has the DNA TGTGCCAGCAGCTTTGGCGCGGGAGTATCTACGTACGAGCAGTACTTC.

The chain is built from TRBV30 and TRBJ2-1, with a possible D match to TRBD2 (6 bases). The CDR3 has 14 residues. The ends were cut back, 4 bases at V and 4 bases at J, with 14 bases in the middle. The V gene's germline CDR1 is GTSNPN and CDR2 SVGIG (reference sequence). CDR3 nucleotides: TGTGCCTGGACAGGGAGGAATATATACAATGAGCAGTTCTTC. Translated: CAWTGRNIYNEQFF.

The J gene is TRBJ1-4, the V gene TRBV28, with D maybe TRBD1 (5 bases). The CDR3 loop spans 14 amino acids. Germline values: CDR1 MDHEN, CDR2 SYDVKM. Trimming removed 5 bases at V and 6 bases at J, with 13 bases between. The CDR3 DNA reads TGTGCCAGCAGTATCCCAGGGCAATATGAAAAACTGTTTTTT. This gives the protein CASSIPGQYEKLFF.

J is TRBJ1-4 and V is TRBV10-1, with TRBD1 identical over 7 bases. The CDR3 extends over 16 amino acids. The ends lost 3 bases at V and 8 bases at J; junction bases unmatched: 12. Germline CDR1 and CDR2: WNHNN and SYGVQD (reference sequence). The CDR3 is CASSDNYRGKREKLFF. The CDR3, as DNA: TGCGCCAGCAGTGACAACTACAGGGGAAAACGAGAAAAACTGTTTTTT.

The chain combines TRBV19 with TRBJ1-1; the D gene is possibly TRBD1 (6 bases). Germline assignment: CDR1 LNHDA and CDR2 SQIVND (reference sequence). The V end was cut by 3 bases, the J end by 1 base, with 9 bases between. The CDR3 has 14 residues. This chain's CDR3 is CASSIQGWNTEAFF. CDR3 DNA: TGTGCCAGTAGTATCCAGGGGTGGAACACTGAAGCTTTCTTT.

The V and J genes are TRBV6-5 and TRBJ1-6; D might be TRBD1 (6 bases). Trimming removed 8 bases from V and 4 bases from J, with 9 bases in between. Germline V gene lookup returns CDR1 MNHEY and CDR2 SVGAGI. This CDR3 region has 13 residues. The chain's CDR3 is CASQGQYNSPLHF. CDR3 DNA: TGTGCCAGCCAGGGACAATATAATTCACCCCTCCACTTT.

The rearrangement joins TRBV18 to TRBJ2-7; 9 positions agree with TRBD2. The CDR3 contains 16 residues. V shed 2 bases, J shed 5 bases, and the junction held 10 bases outside the gene matches. Germline V gene data show CDR1 as KGHSH and CDR2 as LQKENI. The CDR3 reads CASSPTGAGGGNEQYF. CDR3 coding DNA: TGTGCCAGCTCACCAACCGGAGCGGGGGGAGGAAACGAGCAGTACTTC.

The chain combines TRBV4-3 with TRBJ2-3; a possible D gene is TRBD2 (6 bases). Germline lookup yields CDR1 LGHNA and CDR2 YSLEER. V was pared by 1 base and J by 3 bases, with 20 bases between. The CDR3 has 18 residues. The DNA of the CDR3 is TGCGCCAGCAGCCAAGCCCGTTTCAGACTAGAAAGGACAGATACGCAGTATTTT. Its translation is CASSQARFRLERTDTQYF.

A single count supports this clone. The chain has TRBV7-8 and TRBJ2-7; the D is unclear. V was pared by 2 bases and J by 0 bases, with 8 bases between. The germline gives CDR1 SGHVS, CDR2 FQNEAQ. The CDR3 has 14 residues. The CDR3 coding sequence is TGTGCCAGCAGCTTAATGCACAGCTCCTACGAGCAGTACTTC. Its translation is CASSLMHSSYEQYF.

In its sample, this clone was seen a few times. The rearrangement joins TRBV7-9 to TRBJ2-7, with D unresolved. There are 11 residues in the CDR3. V lost 2 bases and J lost 6, with 5 bases in between. The V gene's germline CDR1 is SEHNR and CDR2 FQNEAQ (reference sequence). The DNA for the CDR3 is TGTGCCAGCAGCTTAAATCGCGAGCAGTACTTC. Protein product: CASSLNREQYF.